A selection of T cell receptor beta chains follows, all from one sample in a study of CD8+ T cells in alopecia areata. The table came from immunoSEQ multiplex PCR; TCRdb's copy has only in-frame clones and leaves some out. The sample consists of 150,000 to 200,000 clones, more than 60% of them appearing once. This specimen consisted of CD4+ T cells sorted from blood, obtained at week 0. These receptors all stem from a human donor with alopecia areata. CDR3s include the opening cysteine and the closing phenylalanine or tryptophan. The order of the fields is J gene, V gene, CDR3 protein.

>TRBJ2-5|TRBV5-1
CASSEAETQYF
>TRBJ2-1|TRBV29-1
CSGNGGLYNEQFF
>TRBJ1-1|TRBV30
CAWRRAGNTEAFF
>TRBJ2-2|TRBV30
CAWRGDRDTGELFF
>TRBJ2-5|TRBV15
CATSSRQETQYF
>TRBJ1-6|TRBV23-1
CASSPGQSDSYNSPLHF
>TRBJ2-3|TRBV29-1
CSVEDLSDTQYF
>TRBJ1-1|TRBV29-1
CSVDPRPTGMNTEAFF
>TRBJ1-2|TRBV11-3
CASSQGGDGQPGYTF
>TRBJ2-1|TRBV11-1
CASSLDGLAKQFF
>TRBJ2-1|TRBV29-1
CSVIRDFLHNEQFF
>TRBJ2-5|TRBV10-3
CAAGQREETQYF
>TRBJ2-7|TRBV6-6
CASSYSEAGGEQYF
>TRBJ2-1|TRBV7-2
CASSPARTAREQFF
>TRBJ2-3|TRBV5-1
CASSFLGGDTQYF
>TRBJ2-3|TRBV15
CATSNGQLTDTQYF
>TRBJ1-1|TRBV11-2
CASSLVEGIEAFF
>TRBJ2-3|TRBV9
CASSVGTDTDTQYF
>TRBJ1-2|TRBV29-1
CSVVGRANYGYTF
>TRBJ2-7|TRBV10-3
CAISRTRGEQYF
>TRBJ1-5|TRBV15
CATSREGQGVQPQHF
>TRBJ1-2|TRBV29-1
CSVEMGSYGYTF
>TRBJ1-1|TRBV25-1
CASSEFGVDTEAFF
>TRBJ1-5|TRBV10-3
CAISIQGEGQPQHF
>TRBJ2-3|TRBV6-5
CASSYSGRETDTQYF
>TRBJ1-4|TRBV20-1
CSGDSGEKLFF
>TRBJ2-4|TRBV27
CASSPGGQKNIQYF
>TRBJ1-2|TRBV30
CARTGHRGEGYTF
>TRBJ1-2|TRBV4-2
CASSQTGENYGYTF
>TRBJ2-2|TRBV29-1
CSAMTENTGELFF
>TRBJ2-4|TRBV6-5
CASSSGLTLAKNIQYF
>TRBJ2-5|TRBV29-1
CTAGGVETQYF
>TRBJ2-3|TRBV29-1
CSVEDGGKQTDTQYF
>TRBJ2-3|TRBV7-2
CASSPMATGTAGADTQYF
>TRBJ1-1|TRBV7-3
CASSQAKNTEAFF
>TRBJ1-2|TRBV5-1
CASSLGSGANYGYTF
>TRBJ1-2|TRBV2
CASREQGPHGYTF
>TRBJ1-5|TRBV29-1
CSVSWEGGNQPQHF
>TRBJ2-3|TRBV7-7
CASSPSLRGGADTQYF